This T cell receptor beta chain stems from a study of blood T cells in healthy people across ages. The CDR3 is 14 residues long. Germline V gene data show CDR1 as SGHRS and CDR2 as YFSETQ. Trimming took 4 bases from V and 10 from J; bases not matched to a gene: 10. This clonotype was seen a few times. Its specificity is not known. Study-wide results and caveats: Both naive CD4+ cell counts and diversity were greater in long-lived donors than in aged donors.

The second PCR ran roughly 6 to 11 cycles with a sample-barcoded 5' primer and J-beta primers. TCRdb recomputed calls from the 5' RACE reads with MiXCR, one row per CDR3 protein. The sample has fewer than 700,000 distinct CDR3 sequences, approximately 40% seen once. The chain combines TRBV5-1 with TRBJ2-1; 8 bases match TRBD1. This sequence was found in a man older than 75 in good health. Sequencing was done on a sample of blood. The CDR3, as DNA: TGCGCCAGCAGCCTGGACAGGGTGGGTAGAGAGCAGTTCTTC. This encodes CASSLDRVGREQFF.